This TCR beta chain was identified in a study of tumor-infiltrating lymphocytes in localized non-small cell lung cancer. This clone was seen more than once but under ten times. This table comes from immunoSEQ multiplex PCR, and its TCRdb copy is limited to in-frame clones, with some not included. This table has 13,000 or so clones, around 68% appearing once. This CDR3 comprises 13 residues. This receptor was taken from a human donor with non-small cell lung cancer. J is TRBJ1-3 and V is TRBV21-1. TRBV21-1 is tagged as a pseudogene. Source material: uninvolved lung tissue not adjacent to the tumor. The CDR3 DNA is TGTGCCAGCAGTTTAGGGCTGGGAAACACCATATATTTT. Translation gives CASSLGLGNTIYF.